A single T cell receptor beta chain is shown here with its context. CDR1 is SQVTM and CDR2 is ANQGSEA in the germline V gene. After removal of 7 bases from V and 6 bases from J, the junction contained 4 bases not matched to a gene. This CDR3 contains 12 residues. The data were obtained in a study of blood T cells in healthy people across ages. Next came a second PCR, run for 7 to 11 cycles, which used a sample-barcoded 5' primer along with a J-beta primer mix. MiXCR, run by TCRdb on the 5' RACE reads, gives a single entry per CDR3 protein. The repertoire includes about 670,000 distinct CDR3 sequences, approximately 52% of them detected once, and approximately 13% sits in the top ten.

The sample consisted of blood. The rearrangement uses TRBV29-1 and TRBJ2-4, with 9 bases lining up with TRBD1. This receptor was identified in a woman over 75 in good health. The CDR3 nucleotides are TGCAGCGCACAGGGGGCGGGAAACATTCAGTACTTC. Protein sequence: CSAQGAGNIQYF.